This is a list of T cell receptor beta chains from one sample in a study of OX40 agonist ivuxolimab in advanced cancers. Produced via immunoSEQ multiplex PCR; TCRdb's table is partial and in-frame only. The table shows approximately 130,000 clones, with 90% occurring only once. The source was CD4+ or CD8+ T cells sorted from blood, collected in a trial of the OX40 agonist ivuxolimab. These receptors all come from an adult with an advanced solid tumor such as melanoma, head and neck, liver or kidney cancer. Each CDR3 is given with its conserved first and last residue.

TRBJ1-1 | TRBV29-1 | CSGETQNTEAFF
TRBJ2-1 | TRBV9 | CASSVTGLYNEQFF
TRBJ2-7 | TRBV9 | CASSVEPAGGSEQYF
TRBJ1-1 | TRBV19 | CASSVGLNLKTEAFF
TRBJ2-3 | TRBV28 | CASSTPPPNTQYF
TRBJ2-6 | TRBV27 | CASSLISGANVLTF
TRBJ1-1 | TRBV7-2 | CASSPYRAEAFF
TRBJ2-7 | TRBV2 | CASNDTPYEQYF
TRBJ2-6 | TRBV5-5 | CASSLQGSSGANVLTF
TRBJ2-5 | TRBV7-2 | CASSLVGETQYF
TRBJ1-1 | TRBV18 | CASSSPTSEAFF
TRBJ2-1 | TRBV19 | CASGWMAGWMEQFF
TRBJ1-1 | TRBV6-1 | CASSAPGGYSYTEAFF
TRBJ2-3 | TRBV28 | CASSLPRRTSGIRTDTQYF
TRBJ2-4 | TRBV28 | CASSGPGAKNIQYF
TRBJ2-2 | TRBV28 | CASSSPRVARPGELFF
- | TRBV5-4 | CASSLRWGGRDEQYF
TRBJ1-4 | TRBV27 | CASSNDPWGNEKLFF
TRBJ1-4 | TRBV28 | CASSHQGATNEKLFF
TRBJ1-3 | TRBV11-2 | CASSSGFVSGNTIYF
TRBJ2-3 | TRBV9 | CASSSKGQGGPRTDTQYF
TRBJ2-7 | TRBV11-2 | CASSLAGGTGSYEQYF
TRBJ1-5 | TRBV6-6 | CASSPGGSQPQHF
TRBJ2-7 | TRBV18 | CASSQGQGYEQYF
TRBJ2-1 | TRBV6-4 | CASSDSGGSKPNEQFF
TRBJ1-1 | TRBV4-1 | CASSQDGGAGDTEAFF
TRBJ2-5 | TRBV5-4 | CASSPGTEVYQETQYF
TRBJ1-5 | TRBV9 | CASSAGDQPQHF
TRBJ1-5 | TRBV2 | CASSVQEAYQPQHF
TRBJ2-7 | TRBV7-2 | CASSLVAGTAETYEQYF
TRBJ2-1 | TRBV27 | CASRDYNEQFF
- | TRBV6-5 | CASSRDRSYEQYF
TRBJ1-3 | TRBV11-1 | CASSLNRAIADTIYF
TRBJ1-1 | TRBV7-9 | CASSQQGPTAEAFF
TRBJ1-6 | TRBV5-1 | CASSLAGGSPLHF
TRBJ2-3 | TRBV7-9 | CASSLSLGADTQYF
TRBJ2-3 | TRBV5-1 | CASRPSQATDTQYF
TRBJ2-7 | TRBV2 | CASSGYEQYF
TRBJ2-1 | TRBV6-1 | CASSSGTSHEQFF
TRBJ2-7 | TRBV9 | CASSPNYDSYEQYF
TRBJ1-4 | TRBV28 | CATHGVRDPPATNEKLFF